The T cell receptor (beta chain) under discussion was sequenced for a study of cytomegalovirus exposure and HLA in healthy donors. Study as a whole: Across a few hundred genotyped donors, about 80% landed in the Caucasian-associated ancestry cluster.

Regarding this clone: As yet, its antigen is unknown.

This CDR3 is 17 amino acids long. Germline V lookup: CDR1 SEHNR, CDR2 FQNEAQ (reference sequence). The V and J ends lost 0 bases and 5 bases, in that order; junction bases with no gene match: 7. Use of 60 Vbeta and 13 Jbeta primers characterized the PCR. The data were produced by immunoSEQ multiplex PCR, yet TCRdb's version contains in-frame clones alone and is incomplete. Found here are about 170,000 clones, approximately 80% of them singletons; the top ten hold under 5%. Study-wide findings and caveats: Immune exposure information comprised only CMV serostatus. A later analysis found that most CMV-associated TCR beta chains appeared HLA-restricted.

The clonotype was recovered from a woman aged 50 to 60 in good health and CMV-seropositive. The chain combines TRBV7-9 with TRBJ2-1; TRBD2 matches 10 bases. The sample consisted of PBMCs. The CDR3 region has the DNA TGTGCCAGCAGCTTAGCGGAGCGGGAGGGGGGCCACAATGAGCAGTTCTTC. Its translation: CASSLAEREGGHNEQFF.